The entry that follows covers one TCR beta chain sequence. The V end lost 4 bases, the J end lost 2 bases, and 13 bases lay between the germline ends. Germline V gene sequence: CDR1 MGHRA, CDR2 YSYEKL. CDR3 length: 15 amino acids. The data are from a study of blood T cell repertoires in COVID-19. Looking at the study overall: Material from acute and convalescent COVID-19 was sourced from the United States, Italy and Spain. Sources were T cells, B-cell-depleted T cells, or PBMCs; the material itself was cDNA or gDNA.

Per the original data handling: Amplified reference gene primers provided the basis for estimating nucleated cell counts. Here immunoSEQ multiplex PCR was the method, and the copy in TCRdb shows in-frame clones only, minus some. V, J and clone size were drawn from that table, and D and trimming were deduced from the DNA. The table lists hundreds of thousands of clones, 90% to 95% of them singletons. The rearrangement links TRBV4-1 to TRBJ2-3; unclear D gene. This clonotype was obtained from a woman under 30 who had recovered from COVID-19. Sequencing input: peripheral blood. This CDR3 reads CASSRSTAITDTQYF. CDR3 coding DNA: TGCGCCAGCAGCCGAAGTACAGCTATCACAGATACGCAGTATTTT.